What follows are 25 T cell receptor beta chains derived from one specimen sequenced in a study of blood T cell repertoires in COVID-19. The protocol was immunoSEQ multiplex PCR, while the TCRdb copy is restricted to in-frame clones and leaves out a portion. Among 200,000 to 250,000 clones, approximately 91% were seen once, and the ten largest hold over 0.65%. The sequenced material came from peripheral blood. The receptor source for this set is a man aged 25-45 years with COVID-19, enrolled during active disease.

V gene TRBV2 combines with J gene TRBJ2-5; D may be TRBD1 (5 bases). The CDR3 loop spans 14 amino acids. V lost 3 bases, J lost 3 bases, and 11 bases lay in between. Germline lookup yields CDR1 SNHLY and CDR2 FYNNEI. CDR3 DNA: TGTGCCAGCAGTGATTCACAGGCTGAAGAGACCCAGTACTTC. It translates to CASSDSQAEETQYF.

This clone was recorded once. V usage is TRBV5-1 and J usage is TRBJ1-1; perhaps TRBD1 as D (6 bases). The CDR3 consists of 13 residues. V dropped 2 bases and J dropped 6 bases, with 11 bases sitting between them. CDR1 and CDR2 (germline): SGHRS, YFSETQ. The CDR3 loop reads CASSFRGIAEAFF. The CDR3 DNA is TGCGCCAGCAGCTTCAGGGGAATCGCTGAAGCTTTCTTT.

The CDR3 sequence: CASSYSGTGVDEKLFF. CDR3 sequence (DNA): TGTGCCAGCAGTTACTCGGGCACAGGGGTGGACGAAAAACTGTTTTTT. J is TRBJ1-4 and V is TRBV6-5; 7 positions match TRBD1. CDR1 is MNHEY and CDR2 is SVGAGI in the germline V gene. Trimming cost V 0 bases and J 8 bases; bases outside gene matches: 9. The CDR3 is 16 amino acids.

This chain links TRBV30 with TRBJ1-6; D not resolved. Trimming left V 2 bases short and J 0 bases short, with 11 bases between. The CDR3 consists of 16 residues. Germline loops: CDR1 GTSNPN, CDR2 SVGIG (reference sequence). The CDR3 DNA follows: TGTGCCTGGAGTACCTTTACGGGCTCCTATAATTCACCCCTCCACTTT. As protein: CAWSTFTGSYNSPLHF.

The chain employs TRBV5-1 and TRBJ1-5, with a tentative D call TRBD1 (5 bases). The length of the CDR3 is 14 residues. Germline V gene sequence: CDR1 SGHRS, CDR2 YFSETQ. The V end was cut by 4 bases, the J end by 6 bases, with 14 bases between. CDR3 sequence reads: CASSIQTAGQPQHF. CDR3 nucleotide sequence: TGCGCCAGCAGCATTCAGACAGCGGGTCAGCCCCAGCATTTT.

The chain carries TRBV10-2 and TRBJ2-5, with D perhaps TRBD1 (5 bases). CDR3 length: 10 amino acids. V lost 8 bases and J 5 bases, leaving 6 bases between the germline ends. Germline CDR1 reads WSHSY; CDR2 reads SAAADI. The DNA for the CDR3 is TGCGCCAGCCGACAGGAGACCCAGTACTTC. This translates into CASRQETQYF.

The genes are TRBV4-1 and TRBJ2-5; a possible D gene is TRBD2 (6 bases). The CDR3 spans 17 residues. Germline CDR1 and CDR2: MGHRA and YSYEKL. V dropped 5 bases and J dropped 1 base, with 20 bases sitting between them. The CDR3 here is CASSVGLSSAVQETQYF. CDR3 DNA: TGCGCCAGCAGCGTTGGCCTCTCTAGCGCGGTCCAAGAGACCCAGTACTTC.

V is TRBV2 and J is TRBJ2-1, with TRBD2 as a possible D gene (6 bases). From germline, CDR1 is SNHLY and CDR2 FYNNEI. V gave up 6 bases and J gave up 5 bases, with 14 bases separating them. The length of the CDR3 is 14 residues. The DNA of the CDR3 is TGTGCCAGCAGGGGGCCGGGACTCGACAATGAGCAGTTCTTC. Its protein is CASRGPGLDNEQFF.

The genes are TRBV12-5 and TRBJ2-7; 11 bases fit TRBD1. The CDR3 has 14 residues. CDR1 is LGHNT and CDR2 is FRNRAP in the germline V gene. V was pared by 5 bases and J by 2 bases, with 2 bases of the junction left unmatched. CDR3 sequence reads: CASGPGQGAYEQYF. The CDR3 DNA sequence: TGTGCTAGTGGTCCGGGACAGGGGGCCTACGAGCAGTACTTC.

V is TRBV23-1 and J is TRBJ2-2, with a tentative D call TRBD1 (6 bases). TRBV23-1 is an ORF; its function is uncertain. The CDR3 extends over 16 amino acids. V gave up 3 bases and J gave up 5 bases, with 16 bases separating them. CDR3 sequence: CASSQASGDRTGELFF. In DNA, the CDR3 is TGCGCCAGCAGTCAGGCTTCAGGGGATCGGACCGGGGAGCTGTTTTTT.

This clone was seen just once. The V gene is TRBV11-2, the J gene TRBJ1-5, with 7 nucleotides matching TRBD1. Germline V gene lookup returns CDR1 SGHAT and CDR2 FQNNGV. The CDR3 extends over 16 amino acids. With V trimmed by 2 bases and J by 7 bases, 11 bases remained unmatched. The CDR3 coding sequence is TGTGCCAGCAGCTTACCGGTAAATAGGGGGCGGCAGCCCCAGCATTTT. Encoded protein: CASSLPVNRGRQPQHF.

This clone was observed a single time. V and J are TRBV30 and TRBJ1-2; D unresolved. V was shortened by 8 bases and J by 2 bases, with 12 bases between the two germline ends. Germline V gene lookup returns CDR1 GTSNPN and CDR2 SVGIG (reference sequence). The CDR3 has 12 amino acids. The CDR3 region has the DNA TGTGCCGGAGGACGGACGAACTATGGCTACACCTTC. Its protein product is CAGGRTNYGYTF. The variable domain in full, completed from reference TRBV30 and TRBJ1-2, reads SQTIHQWPATLVQPVGSPLSLECTVEGTSNPNLYWYRQAAGRGLQLLFYSVGIGQISSEVPQNLSASRPQDRQFILSSKKLLLSDSGFYLCAGGRTNYGYTFGSGTRLTVV.

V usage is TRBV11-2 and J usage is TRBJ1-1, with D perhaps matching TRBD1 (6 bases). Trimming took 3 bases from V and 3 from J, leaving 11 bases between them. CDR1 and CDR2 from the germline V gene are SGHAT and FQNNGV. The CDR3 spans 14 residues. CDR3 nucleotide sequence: TGTGCCAGCAGCTTCAACAGGGCGTACACTGAAGCTTTCTTT. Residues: CASSFNRAYTEAFF.

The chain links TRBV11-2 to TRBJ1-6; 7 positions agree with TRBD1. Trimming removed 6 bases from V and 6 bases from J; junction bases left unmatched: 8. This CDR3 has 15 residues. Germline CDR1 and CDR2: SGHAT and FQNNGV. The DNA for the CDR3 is TGTGCCAGCAGGCCGTGGGGGACAGCTAATTCACCCCTCCACTTT. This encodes CASRPWGTANSPLHF.

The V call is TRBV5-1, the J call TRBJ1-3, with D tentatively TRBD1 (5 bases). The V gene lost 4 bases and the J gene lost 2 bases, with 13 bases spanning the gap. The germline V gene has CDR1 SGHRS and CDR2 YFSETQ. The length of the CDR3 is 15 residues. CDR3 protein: CASSPAGDAGNTIYF. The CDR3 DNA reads TGCGCCAGCAGCCCCGCGGGGGATGCTGGAAACACCATATATTTT.

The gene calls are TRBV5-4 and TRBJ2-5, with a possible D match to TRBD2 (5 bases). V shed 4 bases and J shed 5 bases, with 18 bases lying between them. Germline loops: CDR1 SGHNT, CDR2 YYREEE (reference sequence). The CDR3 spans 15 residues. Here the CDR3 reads CASSPPPGSGETQYF. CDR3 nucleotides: TGTGCCAGCAGCCCGCCCCCGGGTTCGGGGGAGACCCAGTACTTC.

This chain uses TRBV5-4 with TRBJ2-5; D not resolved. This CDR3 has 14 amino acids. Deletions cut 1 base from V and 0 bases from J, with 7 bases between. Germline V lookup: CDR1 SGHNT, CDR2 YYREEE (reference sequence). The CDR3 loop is CASSLWAYQETQYF. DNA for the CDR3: TGTGCCAGCAGCTTGTGGGCATACCAAGAGACCCAGTACTTC.

The CDR3 loop is CASSSGTSGGAHEQFF. The CDR3 bases are TGTGCCAGCAGCTCTGGGACTAGCGGGGGGGCTCATGAGCAGTTCTTC. V gene TRBV7-3 combines with J gene TRBJ2-1; 16 bases line up with TRBD2. The germline V gene encodes CDR1 SGHTA and CDR2 FQGTGA. The V and J ends lost 4 bases and 8 bases, in that order; junction bases with no gene match: 5. The CDR3 loop spans 16 amino acids.

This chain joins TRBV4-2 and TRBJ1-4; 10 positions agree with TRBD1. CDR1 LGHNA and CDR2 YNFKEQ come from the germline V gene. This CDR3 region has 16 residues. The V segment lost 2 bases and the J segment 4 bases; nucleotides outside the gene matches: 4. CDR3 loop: CASSQSGTGVNEKLFF. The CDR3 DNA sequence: TGTGCCAGCAGCCAATCAGGGACAGGGGTTAATGAAAAACTGTTTTTT.

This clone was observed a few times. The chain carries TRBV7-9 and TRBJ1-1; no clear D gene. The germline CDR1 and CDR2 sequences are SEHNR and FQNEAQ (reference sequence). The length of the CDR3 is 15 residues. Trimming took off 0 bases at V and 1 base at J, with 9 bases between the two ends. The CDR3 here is CASSLAAAGNTEAFF. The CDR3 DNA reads TGTGCCAGCAGCTTAGCCGCCGCCGGGAACACTGAAGCTTTCTTT. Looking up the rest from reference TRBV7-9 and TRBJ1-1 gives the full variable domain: DTGVSQNPRHKITKRGQNVTFRCDPISEHNRLYWYRQTLGQGPEFLTYFQNEAQLEKSRLLSDRFSAERPKGSFSTLEIQRTEQGDSAMYLCASSLAAAGNTEAFFGQGTRLTVV.

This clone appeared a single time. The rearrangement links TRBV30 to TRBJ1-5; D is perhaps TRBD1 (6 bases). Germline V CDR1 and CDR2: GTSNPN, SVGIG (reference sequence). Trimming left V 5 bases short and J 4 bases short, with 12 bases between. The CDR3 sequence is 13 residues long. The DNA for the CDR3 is TGTGCCTGGGGCCACAGGGCAAATCAGCCCCAGCATTTT. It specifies CAWGHRANQPQHF.

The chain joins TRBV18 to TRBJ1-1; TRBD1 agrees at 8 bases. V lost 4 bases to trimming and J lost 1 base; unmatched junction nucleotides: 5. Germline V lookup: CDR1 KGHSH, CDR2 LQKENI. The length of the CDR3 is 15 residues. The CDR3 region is CASSQSQGENTEAFF. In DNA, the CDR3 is TGTGCCAGCTCACAATCACAGGGGGAGAACACTGAAGCTTTCTTT.

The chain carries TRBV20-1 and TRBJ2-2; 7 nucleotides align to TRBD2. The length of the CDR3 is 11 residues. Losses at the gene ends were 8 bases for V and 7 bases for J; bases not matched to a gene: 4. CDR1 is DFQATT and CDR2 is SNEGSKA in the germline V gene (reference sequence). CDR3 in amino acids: CSRGVNGELFF. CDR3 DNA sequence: TGCAGTCGGGGGGTCAACGGGGAGCTGTTTTTT.

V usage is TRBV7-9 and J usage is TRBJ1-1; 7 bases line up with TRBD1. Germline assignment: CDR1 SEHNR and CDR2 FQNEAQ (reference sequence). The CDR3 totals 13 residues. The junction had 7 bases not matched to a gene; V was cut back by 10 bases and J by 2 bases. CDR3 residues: CATRGTDNTEAFF. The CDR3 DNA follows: TGTGCCACGCGTGGGACAGATAACACTGAAGCTTTCTTT.

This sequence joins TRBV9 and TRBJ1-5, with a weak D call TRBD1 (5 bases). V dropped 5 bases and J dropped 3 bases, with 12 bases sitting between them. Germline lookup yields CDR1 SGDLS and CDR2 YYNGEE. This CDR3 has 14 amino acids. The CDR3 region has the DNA TGTGCCAGCAGTCCCGGGACTAACAATCAGCCCCAGCATTTT. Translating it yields CASSPGTNNQPQHF.